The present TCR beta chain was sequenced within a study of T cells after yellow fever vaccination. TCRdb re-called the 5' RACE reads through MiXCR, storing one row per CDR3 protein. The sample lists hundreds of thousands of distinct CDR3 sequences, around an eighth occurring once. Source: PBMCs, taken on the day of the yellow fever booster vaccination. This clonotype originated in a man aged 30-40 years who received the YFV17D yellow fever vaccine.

The CDR3 sequence: CAISGGQDNYGYTF. The DNA for the CDR3 is TGTGCCATCAGTGGCGGACAGGATAACTATGGCTACACCTTC. J is TRBJ1-2 and V is TRBV10-3; TRBD1 aligns across 7 bases. Trimming removed 4 bases from V and 1 base from J; junction bases left unmatched: 3. The CDR3 has 14 residues. Germline-derived CDR1 and CDR2 are ENHRY and SYGVKD.